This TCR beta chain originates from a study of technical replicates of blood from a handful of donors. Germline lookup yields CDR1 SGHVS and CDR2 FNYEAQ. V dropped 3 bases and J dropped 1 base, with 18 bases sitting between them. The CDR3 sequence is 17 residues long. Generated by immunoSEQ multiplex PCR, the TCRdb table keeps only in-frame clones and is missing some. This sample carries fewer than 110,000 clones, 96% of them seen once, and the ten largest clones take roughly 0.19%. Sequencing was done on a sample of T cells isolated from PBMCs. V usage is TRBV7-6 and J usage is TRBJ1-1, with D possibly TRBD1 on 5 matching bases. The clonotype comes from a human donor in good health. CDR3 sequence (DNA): TGTGCCAGCAGCTTCTTTGCGGCAGGGTCGGCGAACACTGAAGCTTTCTTT. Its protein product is CASSFFAAGSANTEAFF. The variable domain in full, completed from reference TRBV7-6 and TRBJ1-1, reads GAGVSQSPRYKVTKRGQDVALRCDPISGHVSLYWYRQALGQGPEFLTYFNYEAQQDKSGLPNDRFSAERPEGSISTLTIQRTEQRDSAMYRCASSFFAAGSANTEAFFGQGTRLTVV.